Listed below are T cell receptor beta chains from one sample, sequenced in a study of glioma-infiltrating T cells after dendritic cell vaccination. Sequencing used immunoSEQ multiplex PCR; TCRdb keeps in-frame clones, though not all of them. The table has 75,000 to 95,000 clones, 75% to 85% seen once. Here the sequenced sample was blood, taken after dendritic cell vaccination. The receptors were sampled from a human donor with glioblastoma. Each CDR3 is given with its conserved first and last residue. D genes are given only for firm matches. Size is omitted from some rows. Given values are once, few, many or a class for expanded clones.

V gene	clone size	J gene	D gene	CDR3 protein	CDR3 DNA
TRBV27	NA	TRBJ1-5	NA	CASSSRGPVGPQHF	TGTGCCAGCAGTTCCAGGGGTCCGGTGGGGCCCCAGCATTTT
TRBV6-6	NA	TRBJ1-3	NA	CASHATSSGNTIYF	TGTGCCAGCCATGCCACGAGCTCTGGAAACACCATATATTTT
TRBV7-3	NA	TRBJ2-2	TRBD1	CASSLLGTGLTGELFF	TGTGCCAGCAGCTTATTAGGGACAGGGTTAACCGGGGAGCTGTTTTTT
TRBV7-8	NA	TRBJ1-5	NA	CASSIQPTATNQPQHF	TGTGCCAGCAGCATACAGCCAACGGCAACCAATCAGCCCCAGCATTTT
TRBV7-9	few	TRBJ1-1	NA	CASSRTTGEAFF	TGTGCCAGCAGCCGAACGACAGGAGAAGCTTTCTTT
TRBV6-1	NA	TRBJ2-7	TRBD1	CASEGQAYEQYF	TGTGCCAGCGAGGGACAGGCCTACGAGCAGTACTTC
TRBV4-2	once	TRBJ2-3	NA	CASSQEGRSSTDTQYF	TGTGCCAGCAGCCAAGAGGGCAGGTCAAGCACAGATACGCAGTATTTT
TRBV9	NA	TRBJ2-5	NA	CASSVELWETQYF	TGTGCCAGCAGCGTAGAACTGTGGGAGACCCAGTACTTC
TRBV6-1	NA	TRBJ1-1	NA	CASPSPGGEAFF	TGTGCCAGCCCGTCCCCCGGAGGTGAAGCTTTCTTT
TRBV6-5	NA	TRBJ2-5	TRBD2	CASSFLAGGGETQYF	TGTGCCAGCAGTTTTCTAGCGGGGGGAGGAGAGACCCAGTACTTC
TRBV7-2	NA	TRBJ2-7	TRBD1	CASSSPVDRGQHEQYF	TGTGCCAGCAGCTCCCCGGTGGACAGGGGTCAACACGAGCAGTACTTC
TRBV5-4	NA	TRBJ1-2	NA	CASRRTDLSRGYTF	TGTGCCAGCAGACGGACAGACCTGAGTCGGGGCTACACCTTC
TRBV7-6	NA	TRBJ2-7	TRBD2	CASGGGSSYEQYF	TGTGCCAGCGGCGGGGGAAGCTCCTACGAGCAGTACTTC
TRBV7-9	NA	TRBJ1-4	NA	CASSSSGLNEKLFF	TGTGCCAGCAGCTCTTCTGGGCTTAATGAAAAACTGTTTTTT
TRBV4-1	NA	TRBJ1-5	NA	CASSQDSGGKGQPQHF	TGCGCCAGCAGCCAAGATTCCGGGGGGAAGGGTCAGCCCCAGCATTTT
TRBV7-9	once	TRBJ2-5	NA	CASSSTERHQETQYF	TGTGCCAGCAGTTCGACAGAACGACACCAAGAGACCCAGTACTTC
TRBV19	NA	TRBJ2-6	TRBD1	CASSIAGTGSSGANVLTF	TGTGCCAGTAGTATAGCCGGGACAGGATCCTCTGGGGCCAACGTCCTGACTTTC
TRBV6-1	NA	TRBJ2-2	TRBD2	CASKLAGGNTGELFF	TGTGCCAGCAAGCTAGCGGGAGGAAACACCGGGGAGCTGTTTTTT
TRBV10-3	NA	TRBJ2-2	NA	CAIRDIRTFAGELFF	TGTGCCATCAGAGACATTCGTACGTTCGCCGGGGAGCTGTTTTTT
TRBV7-8	NA	TRBJ2-2	NA	CASSQRASSSGELFF	TGTGCCAGCAGCCAGAGGGCTAGTAGTAGTGGGGAGCTGTTTTTT
TRBV6-5	NA	TRBJ2-7	TRBD1	CASSRADRAFYEQYF	TGTGCCAGCAGCCGAGCCGACAGGGCATTCTACGAGCAGTACTTC
TRBV6-1	NA	TRBJ1-2	TRBD1	CASIRGTGHGYTF	TGTGCCAGCATAAGGGGGACAGGCCATGGCTACACCTTC
TRBV27	once	TRBJ1-5	NA	CASRGQIGNQPQHF	TGTGCCAGCAGAGGACAGATTGGCAATCAGCCCCAGCATTTT
TRBV5-8	NA	TRBJ1-1	NA	CASSFQGGDTEAFF	TGTGCCAGCAGCTTTCAGGGAGGGGACACTGAAGCTTTCTTT
TRBV5-5	NA	TRBJ1-1	TRBD1	CASTTSTGGTPWAEAFF	TGTGCCAGCACCACTTCGACAGGGGGCACTCCTTGGGCTGAAGCTTTCTTT
TRBV2	NA	TRBJ1-6	NA	CASSDGRNYNSPLHF	TGTGCCAGCAGTGATGGCAGGAATTATAATTCACCCCTCCACTTT
TRBV2	NA	TRBJ1-5	NA	CASSRGLYQPQHF	TGTGCCAGCAGCAGGGGTTTGTATCAGCCCCAGCATTTT